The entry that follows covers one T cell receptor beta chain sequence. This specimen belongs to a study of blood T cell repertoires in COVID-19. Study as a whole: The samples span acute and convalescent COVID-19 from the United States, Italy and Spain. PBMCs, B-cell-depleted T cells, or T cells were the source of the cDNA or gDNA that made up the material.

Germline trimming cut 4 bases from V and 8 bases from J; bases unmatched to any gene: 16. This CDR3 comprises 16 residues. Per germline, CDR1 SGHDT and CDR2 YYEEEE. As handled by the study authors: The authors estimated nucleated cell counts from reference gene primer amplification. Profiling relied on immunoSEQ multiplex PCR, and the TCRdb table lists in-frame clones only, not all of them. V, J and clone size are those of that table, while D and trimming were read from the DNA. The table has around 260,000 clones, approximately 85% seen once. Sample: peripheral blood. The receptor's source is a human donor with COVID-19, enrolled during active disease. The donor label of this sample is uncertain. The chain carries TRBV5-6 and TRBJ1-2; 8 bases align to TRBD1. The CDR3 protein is CASSPWTGFTGDGYTF. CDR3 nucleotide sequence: TGTGCCAGCAGCCCCTGGACAGGGTTTACGGGAGACGGCTACACCTTC. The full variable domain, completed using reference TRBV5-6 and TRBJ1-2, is DAGVTQSPTHLIKTRGQQVTLRCSPKSGHDTVSWYQQALGQGPQFIFQYYEEEERQRGNFPDRFSGHQFPNYSSELNVNALLLGDSALYLCASSPWTGFTGDGYTFGSGTRLTVV.